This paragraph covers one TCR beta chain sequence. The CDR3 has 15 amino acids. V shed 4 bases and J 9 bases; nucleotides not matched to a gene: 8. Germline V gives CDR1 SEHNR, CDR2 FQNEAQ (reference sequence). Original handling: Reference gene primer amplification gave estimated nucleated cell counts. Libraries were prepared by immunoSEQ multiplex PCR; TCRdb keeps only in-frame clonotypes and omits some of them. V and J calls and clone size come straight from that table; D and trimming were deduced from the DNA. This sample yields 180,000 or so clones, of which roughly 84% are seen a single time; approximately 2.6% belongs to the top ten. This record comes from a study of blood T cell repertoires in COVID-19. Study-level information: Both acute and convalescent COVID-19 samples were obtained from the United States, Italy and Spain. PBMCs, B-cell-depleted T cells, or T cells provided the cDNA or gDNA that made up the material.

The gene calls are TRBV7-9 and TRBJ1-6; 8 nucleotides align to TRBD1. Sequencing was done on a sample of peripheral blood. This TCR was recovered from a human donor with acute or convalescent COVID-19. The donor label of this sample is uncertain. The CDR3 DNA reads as TGTGCCAGCAGCTCCCAAGGGACAGGAATTTCACCCCTCCACTTT. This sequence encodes CASSSQGTGISPLHF. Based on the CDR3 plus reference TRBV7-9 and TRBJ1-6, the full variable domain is DTGVSQNPRHKITKRGQNVTFRCDPISEHNRLYWYRQTLGQGPEFLTYFQNEAQLEKSRLLSDRFSAERPKGSFSTLEIQRTEQGDSAMYLCASSSQGTGISPLHFGNGTRLTVT.